These T cell receptor beta chains were read from a single sample in a study of T-cell reconstitution after alpha-beta-depleted transplantation in children. Via MiXCR, TCRdb re-called the PCR reads, giving one row per CDR3 protein. Of 670,000 or so distinct CDR3 sequences detected, around 12% appear once; the ten largest clones hold 0.79%. Sequencing used PBMCs, obtained before TCRalphabeta/CD19-depleted stem cell transplant. Receptors originate from a girl aged 2 to 10 with congenital amegakaryocytic thrombocytopenia, due to receive a stem cell transplant. Both conserved end residues are part of each CDR3. A D gene is named only where the DNA matches it firmly. Not all rows give a size; the values are once, few, many and, for expanded clones, a class.

clone size,V gene,D gene,J gene,CDR3 protein,CDR3 DNA
NA,TRBV20-1,TRBD2,TRBJ2-7,CSASSGTPGGYEQYF,TGCAGTGCTAGTTCAGGGACTCCGGGGGGCTACGAGCAGTACTTC
few,TRBV5-1,NA,TRBJ2-7,CASSPREEDEQYF,TGCGCCAGCAGCCCACGAGAAGAGGACGAGCAGTACTTC
NA,TRBV12-3/TRBV12-4,TRBD1,TRBJ2-7,CASSPSFTGGTYEQYF,TGTGCCAGCAGTCCGTCATTCACAGGGGGAACCTACGAGCAGTACTTC
NA,TRBV12-3/TRBV12-4,NA,TRBJ2-3,CASSKEGWGTDTQYF,TGTGCCAGCAGCAAGGAAGGATGGGGCACAGATACGCAGTATTTT
many,TRBV5-1,NA,TRBJ2-2,CASSLNRPNTGELFF,TGCGCCAGCAGCTTGAATCGCCCGAACACCGGGGAGCTGTTTTTT
many,TRBV4-1,NA,TRBJ2-1,CAISQPVEGGSEFF,TGCGCCATCAGCCAGCCCGTAGAGGGGGGGTCGGAGTTCTTC
NA,TRBV30,TRBD2,TRBJ2-1,CAWNLGGSSYNEQFF,TGTGCCTGGAATCTTGGCGGGAGCTCCTACAATGAGCAGTTCTTC
few,TRBV28,TRBD2,TRBJ2-7,CASNGLAYSEQYF,TGTGCCAGCAACGGACTAGCGTATTCCGAGCAGTACTTC
many,TRBV12-3/TRBV12-4,NA,TRBJ2-2,CASSTLGGGTGELFF,TGTGCCAGCAGTACTCTAGGAGGGGGGACCGGGGAGCTGTTTTTT
many,TRBV12-3/TRBV12-4,TRBD2,TRBJ2-7,CASTTAGLGLHEQYF,TGTGCCAGCACGACTGCGGGACTAGGATTACACGAGCAGTACTTC
many,TRBV7-2,NA,TRBJ1-5,CASSTHQGIGDQPQHF,TGTGCCAGCAGCACCCACCAGGGAATCGGAGATCAGCCCCAGCATTTT
many,TRBV29-1,TRBD1,TRBJ2-3,CSAQGRGRTDTQYF,TGCAGCGCCCAGGGCAGGGGGCGTACAGATACGCAGTATTTT
NA,TRBV20-1,NA,TRBJ2-1,CSAPRTEHFF,TGCAGTGCTCCAAGGACTGAGCATTTCTTC
many,TRBV14,TRBD1,TRBJ2-7,CASRLPGQWTAYEQYF,TGTGCCAGCAGACTACCGGGACAGTGGACCGCCTACGAGCAGTACTTC
many,TRBV29-1,NA,TRBJ2-7,CSVEHGSYEQYF,TGCAGCGTTGAACATGGCAGCTACGAGCAGTACTTC
NA,TRBV24-1,TRBD1,TRBJ2-7,CATSGVYRGNYEQYF,TGTGCCACCAGTGGTGTGTACAGGGGGAACTACGAGCAGTACTTC
many,TRBV5-4,TRBD2,TRBJ2-3,CASSLDLASGTDTQYF,TGTGCCAGCAGCTTGGATCTGGCTAGCGGTACAGATACGCAGTATTTT
few,TRBV19,NA,TRBJ2-1,CASSIQGNSYNEQFF,TGTGCCAGTAGTATACAGGGCAACTCCTACAATGAGCAGTTCTTC
many,TRBV5-1,TRBD2,TRBJ2-3,CASSIWTSGTDTQYF,TGCGCCAGCAGCATATGGACTAGCGGCACAGATACGCAGTATTTT
many,TRBV20-1,TRBD2,TRBJ2-3,CSATLAGGTDTQYF,TGCAGTGCTACCCTAGCGGGCGGGACAGATACGCAGTATTTT
NA,TRBV14,NA,TRBJ2-3,CASSNGPSTDTQYF,TGTGCCAGCAGCAACGGGCCTAGCACAGATACGCAGTATTTT
NA,TRBV14,NA,TRBJ2-3,CASSQAGLRTDTQYF,TGTGCCAGCAGCCAGGCTGGTCTCAGGACAGATACGCAGTATTTT
many,TRBV5-1,NA,TRBJ2-1,CASRINNEQFF,TGCGCCAGCAGGATCAACAATGAGCAGTTCTTC
NA,TRBV11-2,NA,TRBJ2-1,CASSTREIKAGRSYNEQFF,TGTGCCAGCAGCACCCGAGAGATTAAAGCGGGTCGTTCCTACAATGAGCAGTTCTTC
NA,TRBV5-1,NA,TRBJ2-1,CASSPEVNEQFF,TGCGCCAGCAGCCCCGAGGTAAATGAGCAGTTCTTC
NA,TRBV7-8,NA,TRBJ2-7,CASSLDSSWEADEQYF,TGTGCCAGCAGCTTAGATTCTTCGTGGGAGGCGGACGAGCAGTACTTC